These 14 T cell receptor beta chains came from one sample sequenced in a study of blood T cell repertoires in COVID-19. The table came from immunoSEQ multiplex PCR; TCRdb's copy has only in-frame clones and leaves some out. The data show 540,000 or so clones, about 89% seen once. Source material: peripheral blood. These receptors came from a woman in her forties or fifties with COVID-19, enrolled during active disease.

The chain has TRBV5-6 and TRBJ1-5; the match to TRBD1 covers 7 bases. The junction had 14 bases not matched to a gene; V was cut back by 2 bases and J by 6 bases. The germline gives CDR1 SGHDT, CDR2 YYEEEE. The CDR3 length is 17 residues. CDR3 in DNA: TGTGCCAGCAGCTTTCCACCGAGACAGGGAGAGAGTCAGCCCCAGCATTTT. Translating it yields CASSFPPRQGESQPQHF.

This chain joins TRBV5-1 and TRBJ2-1; no clear D. Between the trimmed V and J ends, which lost 3 bases and 5 bases, there was a span of 9 bases. Germline V gene sequence: CDR1 SGHRS, CDR2 YFSETQ. This CDR3 region has 13 residues. CDR3 nucleotides: TGCGCCAGCAGCTCTGCCTCAGACAATGAGCAGTTCTTC. Translation gives CASSSASDNEQFF.

This clone was recorded once. J is TRBJ2-3 and V is TRBV29-1; D unclear. CDR1 is SQVTM, CDR2 ANQGSEA, per germline. The CDR3 extends over 12 amino acids. Trimming stripped 7 bases from V and 2 bases from J, with 10 bases between. In nucleotides, the CDR3 is TGCAGCGAACAGAGAACCACAGATACGCAGTATTTT. Residues: CSEQRTTDTQYF.

This clone was picked up one time. V is TRBV28 and J is TRBJ1-2, with 8 positions matching TRBD1. With V trimmed by 4 bases and J by 6 bases, 13 bases remained unmatched. This CDR3 has 16 residues. The germline CDR1 and CDR2 sequences are MDHEN and SYDVKM. CDR3: CASSWRTSQGANGYTF. For the CDR3, the DNA is TGTGCCAGCAGTTGGCGCACAAGCCAGGGGGCGAATGGCTACACCTTC.

This clone was detected only once. CDR3 residues: CASSLVGGNEKLFF. CDR3 coding DNA: TGTGCCAGCAGCTTAGTGGGAGGGAATGAAAAACTGTTTTTT. V gene TRBV7-9 combines with J gene TRBJ1-4; D ambiguous. The CDR3 loop spans 14 amino acids. The germline CDR1 and CDR2 sequences are SEHNR and FQNEAQ (reference sequence). Trimming took off 1 base at V and 5 bases at J, with 8 bases between the two ends.

The rearrangement joins TRBV12-3 or TRBV12-4 to TRBJ1-5; perhaps TRBD1 as D (6 bases). V lost 10 bases to trimming and J lost 4 bases, with 11 bases between them. The CDR3 loop spans 12 amino acids. CDR3 protein: CATLTGNQPQHF. CDR3 sequence (DNA): TGTGCCACCTTAACAGGGAATCAGCCCCAGCATTTT.

The gene calls are TRBV19 and TRBJ2-7, with a possible D match to TRBD1 (6 bases). Germline V gives CDR1 LNHDA, CDR2 SQIVND (reference sequence). This CDR3 contains 13 residues. Trimming left V 10 bases short and J 0 bases short, with 13 bases between. The CDR3 region has the DNA TGTGCCACCCTACGGGACACCTCCTACGAGCAGTACTTC. This encodes CATLRDTSYEQYF.

This rearrangement joins TRBV2 to TRBJ2-5; tentatively, D is TRBD2 (6 bases). Germline lookup yields CDR1 SNHLY and CDR2 FYNNEI. The V end lost 7 bases, the J end lost 5 bases, and 14 bases lay between the germline ends. The CDR3 contains 13 residues. This CDR3 is CASNYLARETQYF. The CDR3 region has the DNA TGTGCCAGCAATTATCTAGCGCGGGAGACCCAGTACTTC.

The chain has TRBV13 and TRBJ2-5; TRBD1 is a possible D gene (6 bases). CDR1 PRHDT and CDR2 FYEKMQ come from the germline V gene (reference sequence). V lost 5 bases, J lost 2 bases, and 9 bases lay in between. This CDR3 has 13 amino acids. CDR3 nucleotides: TGTGCCAGCAGCACCGGGACACAAGAGACCCAGTACTTC. Amino acid sequence: CASSTGTQETQYF.

The rearrangement uses TRBV24-1 and TRBJ2-7; maybe TRBD2 (6 bases). Trimming shortened V by 4 bases and J by 12 bases, and 15 bases separated the two germline ends. The CDR3 length is 12 residues. Germline V gene sequence: CDR1 KGHDR, CDR2 SFDVKD. CDR3 sequence (DNA): TGTGCCACCAGTGACCCCAGGGACTCGCGGTACTTC. Translating it yields CATSDPRDSRYF.

The V gene is TRBV6-6, the J gene TRBJ1-4; D remains unclear. Trimming took 4 bases from V and 7 from J, leaving 7 bases between them. Germline V gene data show CDR1 as MNHNY and CDR2 as SVGAGI (reference sequence). The CDR3 runs 12 residues. The CDR3, as DNA: TGTGCCAGCAGTTTTCTAGGTGAAAAACTGTTTTTT. This codes for CASSFLGEKLFF.

The CDR3 region has the DNA TGTGCCAGCAGCCTAGGCAGAGGGTCGGGGTACGGGACCCAGTACTTC. Translated, it gives CASSLGRGSGYGTQYF. V usage is TRBV3-1 (or the pseudogene TRBV3-2) and J usage is TRBJ2-5; tentatively, D is TRBD2 (5 bases). The CDR3 consists of 16 residues. Germline V lookup: CDR1 LGHDT, CDR2 YNNKEL (reference sequence). Trimming removed 4 bases from V and 7 bases from J, with 22 bases in between.

About this clone: The same CDR3 can be traced to other DNA sequences in this sample. V and J are TRBV5-1 and TRBJ1-2, with D possibly TRBD1 on 6 matching bases. V lost 0 bases and J 5 bases, leaving 11 bases between the germline ends. The CDR3 covers 14 residues. Germline assignment: CDR1 SGHRS and CDR2 YFSETQ. The CDR3 is CASSLGTGLYGYTF. The CDR3 DNA is TGCGCCAGCAGCTTGGGTACAGGGCTTTATGGCTACACCTTC.

This sequence joins TRBV7-9 and TRBJ1-1; the D gene is possibly TRBD1 (5 bases). Germline V gene sequence: CDR1 SEHNR, CDR2 FQNEAQ (reference sequence). The CDR3 is 14 amino acids. Trimming cost V 8 bases and J 5 bases, with 18 bases left between them. The CDR3 here is CASLPRDLRTEAFF. CDR3 nucleotides: TGTGCCAGCCTTCCCAGGGATTTAAGGACTGAAGCTTTCTTT.